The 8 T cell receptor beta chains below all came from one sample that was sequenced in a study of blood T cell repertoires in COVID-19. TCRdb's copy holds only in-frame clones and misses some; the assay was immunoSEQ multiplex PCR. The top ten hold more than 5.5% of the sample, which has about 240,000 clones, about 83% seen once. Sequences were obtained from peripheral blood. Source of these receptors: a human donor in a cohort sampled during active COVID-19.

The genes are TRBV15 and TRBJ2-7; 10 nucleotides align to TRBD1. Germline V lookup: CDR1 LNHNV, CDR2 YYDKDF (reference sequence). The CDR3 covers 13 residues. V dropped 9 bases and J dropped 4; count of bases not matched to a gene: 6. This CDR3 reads CATARDRGYEQYF. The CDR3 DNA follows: TGTGCCACGGCCCGGGACAGGGGATACGAGCAGTACTTC.

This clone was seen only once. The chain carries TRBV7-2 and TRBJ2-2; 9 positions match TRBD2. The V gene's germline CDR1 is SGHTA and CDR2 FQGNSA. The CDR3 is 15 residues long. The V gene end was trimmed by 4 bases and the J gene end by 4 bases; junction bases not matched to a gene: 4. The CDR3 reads CASSSGLAITGELFF. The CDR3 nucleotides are TGTGCCAGCAGCTCGGGACTAGCTATCACCGGGGAGCTGTTTTTT.

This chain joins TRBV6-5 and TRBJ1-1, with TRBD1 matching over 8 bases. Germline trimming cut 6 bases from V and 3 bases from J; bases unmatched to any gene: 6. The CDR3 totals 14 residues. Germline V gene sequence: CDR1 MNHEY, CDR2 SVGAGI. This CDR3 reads CASSLQGADTEAFF. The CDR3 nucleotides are TGTGCCAGCAGCCTCCAGGGGGCCGACACTGAAGCTTTCTTT.

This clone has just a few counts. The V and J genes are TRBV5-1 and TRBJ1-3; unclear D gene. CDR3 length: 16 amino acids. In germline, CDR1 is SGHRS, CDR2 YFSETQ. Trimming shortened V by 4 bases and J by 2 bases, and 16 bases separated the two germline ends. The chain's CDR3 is CASSTDPGGTGNTIYF. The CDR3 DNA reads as TGCGCCAGCAGCACCGACCCCGGAGGTACTGGAAACACCATATATTTT.

CDR3 bases: TGTGCCAGCAGCTTAGACAGGGCGACTAATGAAAAACTGTTTTTT. It specifies CASSLDRATNEKLFF. The rearrangement links TRBV11-2 to TRBJ1-4, with D tentatively TRBD1 (5 bases). The CDR3 extends over 15 amino acids. V was trimmed by 0 bases and J by 2 bases, leaving 7 bases between them. Looked up from germline, CDR1 is SGHAT and CDR2 is FQNNGV.

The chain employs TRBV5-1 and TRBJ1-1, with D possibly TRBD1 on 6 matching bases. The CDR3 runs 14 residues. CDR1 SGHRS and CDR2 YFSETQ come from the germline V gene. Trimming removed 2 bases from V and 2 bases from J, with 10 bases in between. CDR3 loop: CASSLQGYNTEAFF. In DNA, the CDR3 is TGCGCCAGCAGCTTACAGGGTTATAACACTGAAGCTTTCTTT.

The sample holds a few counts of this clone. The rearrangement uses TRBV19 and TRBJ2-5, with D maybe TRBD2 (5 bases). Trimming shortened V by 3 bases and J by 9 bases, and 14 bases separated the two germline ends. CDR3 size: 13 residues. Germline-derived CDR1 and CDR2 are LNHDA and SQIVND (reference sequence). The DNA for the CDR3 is TGTGCCAGTAGTATTAATATCGAGCGGCCCCAGTACTTC. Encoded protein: CASSINIERPQYF.

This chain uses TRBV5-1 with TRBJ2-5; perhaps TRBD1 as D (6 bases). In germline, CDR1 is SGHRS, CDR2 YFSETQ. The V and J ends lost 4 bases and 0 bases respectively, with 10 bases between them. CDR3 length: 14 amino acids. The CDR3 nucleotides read TGCGCCAGCAGCCGCCAGGGGCACCAAGAGACCCAGTACTTC. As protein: CASSRQGHQETQYF. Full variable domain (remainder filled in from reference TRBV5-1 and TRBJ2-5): KAGVTQTPRYLIKTRGQQVTLSCSPISGHRSVSWYQQTPGQGLQFLFEYFSETQRNKGNFPGRFSGRQFSNSRSEMNVSTLELGDSALYLCASSRQGHQETQYFGPGTRLLVL.